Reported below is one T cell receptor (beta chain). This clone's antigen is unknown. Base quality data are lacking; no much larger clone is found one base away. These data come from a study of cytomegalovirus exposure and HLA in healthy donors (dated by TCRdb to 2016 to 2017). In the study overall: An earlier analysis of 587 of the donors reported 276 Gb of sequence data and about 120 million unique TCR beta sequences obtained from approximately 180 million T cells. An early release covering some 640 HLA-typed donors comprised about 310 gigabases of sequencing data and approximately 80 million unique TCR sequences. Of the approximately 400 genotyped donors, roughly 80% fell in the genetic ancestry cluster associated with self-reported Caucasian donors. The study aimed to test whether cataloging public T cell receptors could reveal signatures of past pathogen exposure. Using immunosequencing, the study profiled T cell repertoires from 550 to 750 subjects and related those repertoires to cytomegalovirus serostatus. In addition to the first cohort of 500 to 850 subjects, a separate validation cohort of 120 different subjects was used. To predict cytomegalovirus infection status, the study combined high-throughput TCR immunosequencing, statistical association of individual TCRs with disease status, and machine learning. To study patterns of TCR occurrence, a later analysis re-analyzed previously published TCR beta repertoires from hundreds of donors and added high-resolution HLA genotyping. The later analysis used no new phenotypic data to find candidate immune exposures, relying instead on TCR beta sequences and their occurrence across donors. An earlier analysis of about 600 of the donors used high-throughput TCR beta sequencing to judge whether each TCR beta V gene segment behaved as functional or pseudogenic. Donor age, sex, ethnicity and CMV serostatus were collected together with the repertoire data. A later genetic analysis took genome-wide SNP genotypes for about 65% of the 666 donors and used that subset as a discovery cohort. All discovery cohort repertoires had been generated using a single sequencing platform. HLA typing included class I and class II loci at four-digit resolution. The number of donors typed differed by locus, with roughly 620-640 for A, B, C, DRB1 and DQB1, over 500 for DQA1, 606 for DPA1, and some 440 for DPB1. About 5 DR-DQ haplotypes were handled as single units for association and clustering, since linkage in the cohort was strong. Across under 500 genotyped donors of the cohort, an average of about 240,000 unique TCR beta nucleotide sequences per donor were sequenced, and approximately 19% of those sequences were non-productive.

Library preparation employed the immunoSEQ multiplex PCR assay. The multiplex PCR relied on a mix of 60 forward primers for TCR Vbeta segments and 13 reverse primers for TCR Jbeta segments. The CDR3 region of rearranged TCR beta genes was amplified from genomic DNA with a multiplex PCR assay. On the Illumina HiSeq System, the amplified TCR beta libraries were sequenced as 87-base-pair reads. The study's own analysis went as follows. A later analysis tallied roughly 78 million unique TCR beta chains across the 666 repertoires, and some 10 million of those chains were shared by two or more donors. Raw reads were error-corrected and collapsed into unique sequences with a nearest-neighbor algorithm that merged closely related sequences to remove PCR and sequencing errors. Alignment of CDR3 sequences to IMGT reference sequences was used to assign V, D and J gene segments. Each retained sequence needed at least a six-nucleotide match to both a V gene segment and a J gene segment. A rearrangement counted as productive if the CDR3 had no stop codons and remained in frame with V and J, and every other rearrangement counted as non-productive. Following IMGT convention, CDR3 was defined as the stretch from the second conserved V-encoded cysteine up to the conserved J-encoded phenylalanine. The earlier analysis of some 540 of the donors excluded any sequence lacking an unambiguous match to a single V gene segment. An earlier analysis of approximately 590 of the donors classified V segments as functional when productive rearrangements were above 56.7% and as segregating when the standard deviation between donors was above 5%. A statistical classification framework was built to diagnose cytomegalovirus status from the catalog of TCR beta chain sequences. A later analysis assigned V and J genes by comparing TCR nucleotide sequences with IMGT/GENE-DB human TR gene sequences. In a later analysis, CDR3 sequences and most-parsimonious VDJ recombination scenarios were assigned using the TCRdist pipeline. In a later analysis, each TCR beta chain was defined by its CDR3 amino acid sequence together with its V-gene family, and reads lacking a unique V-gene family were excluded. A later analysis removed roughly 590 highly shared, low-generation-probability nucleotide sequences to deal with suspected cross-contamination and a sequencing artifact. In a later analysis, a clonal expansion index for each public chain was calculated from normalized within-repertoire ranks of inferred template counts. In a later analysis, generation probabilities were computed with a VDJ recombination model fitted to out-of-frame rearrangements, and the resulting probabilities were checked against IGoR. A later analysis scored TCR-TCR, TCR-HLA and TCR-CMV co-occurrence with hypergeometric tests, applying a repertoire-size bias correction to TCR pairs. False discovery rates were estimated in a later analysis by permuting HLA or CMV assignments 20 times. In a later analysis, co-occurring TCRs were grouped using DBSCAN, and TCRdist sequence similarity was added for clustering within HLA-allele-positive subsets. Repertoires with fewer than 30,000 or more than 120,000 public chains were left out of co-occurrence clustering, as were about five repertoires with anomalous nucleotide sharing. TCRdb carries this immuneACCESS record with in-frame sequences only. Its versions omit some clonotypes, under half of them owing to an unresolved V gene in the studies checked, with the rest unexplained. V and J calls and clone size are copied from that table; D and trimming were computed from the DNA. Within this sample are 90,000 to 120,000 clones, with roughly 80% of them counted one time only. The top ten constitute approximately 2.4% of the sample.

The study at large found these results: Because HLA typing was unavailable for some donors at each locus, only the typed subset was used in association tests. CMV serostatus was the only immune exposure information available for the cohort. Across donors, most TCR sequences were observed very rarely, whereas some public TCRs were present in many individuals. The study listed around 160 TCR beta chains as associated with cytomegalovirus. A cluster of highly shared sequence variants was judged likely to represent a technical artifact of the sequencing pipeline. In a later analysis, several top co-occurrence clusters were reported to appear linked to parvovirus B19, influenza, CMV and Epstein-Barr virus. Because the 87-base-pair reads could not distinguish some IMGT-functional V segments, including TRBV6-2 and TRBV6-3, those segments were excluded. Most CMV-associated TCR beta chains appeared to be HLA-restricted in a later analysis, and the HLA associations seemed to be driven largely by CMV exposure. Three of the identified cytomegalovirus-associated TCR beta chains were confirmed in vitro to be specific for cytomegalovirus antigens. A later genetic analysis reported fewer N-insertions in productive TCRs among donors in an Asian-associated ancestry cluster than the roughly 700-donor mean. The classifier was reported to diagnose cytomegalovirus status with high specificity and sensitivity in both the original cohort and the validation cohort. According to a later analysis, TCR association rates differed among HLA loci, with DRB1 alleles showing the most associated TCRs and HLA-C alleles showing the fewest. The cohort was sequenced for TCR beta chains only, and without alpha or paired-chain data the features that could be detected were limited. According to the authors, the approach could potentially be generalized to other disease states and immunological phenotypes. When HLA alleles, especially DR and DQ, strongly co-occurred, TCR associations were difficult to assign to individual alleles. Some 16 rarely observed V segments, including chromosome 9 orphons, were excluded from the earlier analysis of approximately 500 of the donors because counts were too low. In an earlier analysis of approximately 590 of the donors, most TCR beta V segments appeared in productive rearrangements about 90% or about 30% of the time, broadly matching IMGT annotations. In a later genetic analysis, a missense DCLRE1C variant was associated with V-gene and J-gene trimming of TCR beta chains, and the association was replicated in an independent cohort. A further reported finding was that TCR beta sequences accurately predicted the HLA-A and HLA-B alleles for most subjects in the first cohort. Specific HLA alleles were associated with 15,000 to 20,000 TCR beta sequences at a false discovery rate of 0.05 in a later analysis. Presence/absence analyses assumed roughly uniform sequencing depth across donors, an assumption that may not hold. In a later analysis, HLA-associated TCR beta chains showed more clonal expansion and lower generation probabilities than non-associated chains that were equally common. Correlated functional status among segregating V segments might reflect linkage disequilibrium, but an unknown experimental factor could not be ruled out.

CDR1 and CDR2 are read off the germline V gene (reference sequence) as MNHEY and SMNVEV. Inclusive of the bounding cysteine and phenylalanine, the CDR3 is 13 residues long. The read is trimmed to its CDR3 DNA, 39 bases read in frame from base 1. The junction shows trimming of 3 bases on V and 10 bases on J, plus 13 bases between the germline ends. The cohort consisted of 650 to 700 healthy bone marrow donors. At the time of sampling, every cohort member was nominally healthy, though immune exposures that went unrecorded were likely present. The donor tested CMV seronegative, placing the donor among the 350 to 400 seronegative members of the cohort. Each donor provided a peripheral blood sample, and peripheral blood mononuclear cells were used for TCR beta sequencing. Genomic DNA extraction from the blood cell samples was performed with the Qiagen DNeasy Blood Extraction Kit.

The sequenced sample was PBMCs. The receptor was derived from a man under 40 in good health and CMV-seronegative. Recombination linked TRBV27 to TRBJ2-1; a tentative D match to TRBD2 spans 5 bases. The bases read TGTGCCAGCAGTTTCGGGCTAGCTACCGAGCAGTTCTTC. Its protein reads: CASSFGLATEQFF.